Following are 11 T cell receptor beta chains from one sample sequenced in a study of blood T cells in healthy people across ages. A second roughly 6 to 11 cycle PCR used barcoded and J-beta primers. TCRdb reprocessed the 5' RACE reads with MiXCR, giving one entry per CDR3 protein. The top ten clones hold 25% to 35% of a sample with about 680,000 distinct CDR3 sequences, approximately 49% of them seen once. Sequenced input: blood. The receptors derive from a woman aged 55-69 years in good health.

This clonotype was detected only a few times. This chain connects TRBV20-1 to TRBJ1-2; 7 bases align to TRBD1. V trimming: 0 bases; J trimming: 2 bases; junction bases outside the gene matches: 3. CDR1 and CDR2 from the germline V gene are DFQATT and SNEGSKA (reference sequence). The CDR3 runs to 14 residues. CDR3 region: CSARDPQGNYGYTF. CDR3 bases: TGCAGTGCTAGAGATCCACAGGGGAACTATGGCTACACCTTC.

As for this clonotype: This sequence may be a read error, since a much larger clone differs from it by one base. The chain recombines TRBV20-1 with TRBJ2-1, with TRBD2 matching 9 bases. The ends lost 8 bases at V and 5 bases at J; junction bases unmatched: 10. Germline CDR1 and CDR2: DFQATT and SNEGSKA (reference sequence). This CDR3 has 14 amino acids. CDR3 bases: TGCAGTCTAACTGCGGGAGGGCTAAACAATGAGCAGTTCTTC. Translating gives CSLTAGGLNNEQFF.

In its sample, this clonotype was seen a few times. A clone one base away is much larger, so this may be a read error. The V gene is TRBV27, the J gene TRBJ2-3; D is uncertain. This CDR3 has 13 residues. Trimming cost V 5 bases and J 4 bases, with 10 bases left between them. Germline values: CDR1 MNHEY, CDR2 SMNVEV (reference sequence). The CDR3 here is CASSGYSPDTQYF. The CDR3 DNA sequence: TGTGCCAGCAGTGGCTATAGCCCAGATACGCAGTATTTT.

In regard to this clonotype: The junction shows a germline mismatch at one end, possibly a read error. The chain employs TRBV4-2 and TRBJ1-2; no definite D call. The CDR3 has 14 residues. The germline CDR1 and CDR2 sequences are LGHNA and YNFKEQ. CDR3 sequence: CAGSQDKQSYGYTF. CDR3 nucleotides: TGTGCCGGCAGCCAAGATAAACAGTCCTATGGCTACACCTTC.

In this sample, this clonotype turned up a few times. This may come from a read error, since a much larger clone is one base off. The chain carries TRBV7-2 and TRBJ2-7; the D is unclear. Looked up from germline, CDR1 is SGHTA and CDR2 is FQGNSA. There are 15 residues in the CDR3. V lost 5 bases, J lost 7 bases, and 21 bases lay in between. The CDR3 nucleotides read TGTGCCAGCAGCCAGACCTATCGAAACAACAATGAGCAGTACTTC. As protein: CASSQTYRNNNEQYF. The complete variable domain, with remaining parts taken from reference TRBV7-2 and TRBJ2-7, reads GAGVSQSPSNKVTEKGKDVELRCDPISGHTALYWYRQSLGQGLEFLIYFQGNSAPDKSGLPSDRFSAERTGGSVSTLTIQRTQQEDSAVYLCASSQTYRNNNEQYFGPGTRLTVT.

Note on this clonotype: The junction differs from germline at one of its ends, possibly a read error. The chain has TRBV4-3 and TRBJ2-3; D gene ambiguous. The CDR3 has 14 amino acids. Germline loops: CDR1 LGHNA, CDR2 YSLEER. CDR3 loop: CAGSQESSPDTQYF. For the CDR3, the DNA is TGCGCCGGCAGCCAAGAAAGTAGCCCAGATACGCAGTATTTT.

CDR3 region: CASSQDRFLYEQYF. The CDR3 coding sequence is TGCGCCAGCAGCCAAGATCGATTCCTCTACGAGCAGTACTTC. The chain carries TRBV4-3 and TRBJ2-7; the D is unclear. Trimming removed 0 bases from V and 3 bases from J, with 9 bases in between. The CDR3 runs 14 residues. Germline loops: CDR1 LGHNA, CDR2 YSLEER.

The rearrangement joins TRBV20-1 to TRBJ2-5; 10 bases line up with TRBD2. This CDR3 region has 13 residues. V lost 7 bases and J lost 4; bases outside the gene matches: 6. From germline, CDR1 is DFQATT and CDR2 SNEGSKA (reference sequence). In DNA form, the CDR3 reads TGCAGTGGGGCTAGCGGGAGAATAGAGACCCAGTACTTC. Translating gives CSGASGRIETQYF.

The gene calls are TRBV10-3 and TRBJ2-6; weak D call: TRBD1 (6 bases). The CDR3 totals 16 residues. V was pared by 3 bases and J by 4 bases, with 13 bases between. Germline CDR1 and CDR2: ENHRY and SYGVKD. The DNA of the CDR3 is TGTGCCATCAGTGAACAGGGTAGAGGGGGGGCCAACGTCCTGACTTTC. Protein sequence: CAISEQGRGGANVLTF.

This clonotype showed up just a few times. This chain links TRBV6-1 with TRBJ1-4, with TRBD1 matching 11 bases. Germline V gene lookup returns CDR1 MNHNS and CDR2 SASEGT. V trimming: 11 bases; J trimming: 8 bases; junction bases outside the gene matches: 10. The CDR3 contains 14 residues. The CDR3 bases are TGTGCCTCCTCCGGACAGGGGGCTAGGGAAAAACTGTTTTTT. Amino acids: CASSGQGAREKLFF.

This clonotype was observed a handful of times. This chain joins TRBV6-2 or TRBV6-3 and TRBJ2-5; weak D call: TRBD1 (6 bases). CDR1 is MNHEY, CDR2 SVGEGT, per germline. The CDR3 is 13 residues long. V shed 7 bases and J shed 7 bases, with 16 bases lying between them. CDR3 amino acids: CASIRTATGTQYF. The CDR3 DNA sequence: TGTGCCAGCATTAGGACAGCTACAGGGACCCAGTACTTC.